Listed below are T cell receptor beta chains from one sample, sequenced in a study of shared clonotypes between healthy human individuals. Sequencing used immunoSEQ multiplex PCR; TCRdb keeps in-frame clones, though not all of them. This table holds about 2 million clones, over 85% found once. Sample: naive CD8+ T cells sorted from blood. These receptors were taken from a man between 18 and 29 years old in good health. CDR3s include the opening cysteine and the closing phenylalanine or tryptophan. The D gene is left open where the match is weak. Size values are once, few and many counts, or a class for expanded clones, and some rows have none.

d_gene,v_gene,j_gene,abundance,CDR3nt,CDR3aa
.,TRBV28,TRBJ1-5,.,TGTGCCAGCAGCACCGCAGGGATTGGACAGCCCCAGCATTTT,CASSTAGIGQPQHF
TRBD1,TRBV9,TRBJ1-5,.,TGTGCCAGCAGCGTAGGTGGGACAGGGGGGGAGCCCCAGCATTTT,CASSVGGTGGEPQHF
TRBD2,TRBV10-3,TRBJ2-1,.,TGTGCCATCAGTGAGCGCCTGACTAGCGGGAGAGATAATGAGCAGTTCTTC,CAISERLTSGRDNEQFF
TRBD1,TRBV29-1,TRBJ2-7,.,TGCAGCGTGGGACAGGGAGCCTACGAGCAGTACTTC,CSVGQGAYEQYF
TRBD1,TRBV9,TRBJ2-7,.,TGTGCCAGCAGCGTAGGTACAGGGGGCGGGTACGAGCAGTACTTC,CASSVGTGGGYEQYF
.,TRBV30,TRBJ1-2,.,TGTGCCTGGAGTGGATCGACAGAAACGGACTATGGCTACACCTTC,CAWSGSTETDYGYTF
TRBD2,TRBV4-2,TRBJ2-5,.,TGTGCCAGCAGCCCGCGGGAGTCAGAGACCCAGTACTTC,CASSPRESETQYF
TRBD1,TRBV28,TRBJ2-7,once,TGTGCCAGCAGCCCGGGGACAGGACTGTTCTACGAGCAGTACTTC,CASSPGTGLFYEQYF
.,TRBV14,TRBJ2-7,.,TGTGCCAGCAGCCAAGTTGGCAGTAGCGGCTGGGAGCAGTACTTC,CASSQVGSSGWEQYF
.,TRBV7-8,TRBJ1-1,.,TGTGCCAGCAGCGATAACCCTGGGGACACTGAAGCTTTCTTT,CASSDNPGDTEAFF
.,TRBV7-3,TRBJ2-1,.,TGTGCCAGCAGCTTAACGGGGGGCTCCTACAATGAGCAGTTCTTC,CASSLTGGSYNEQFF
.,TRBV4-1,TRBJ2-2,.,TGCGCCAGCAGCCAAGTAGGAGGCGCCGGGTCCGGGGAGCTGTTTTTT,CASSQVGGAGSGELFF
.,TRBV27,TRBJ2-1,.,TGTGCCAGCAGTTCTTCAGGCAATGAGCAGTTCTTC,CASSSSGNEQFF
.,TRBV11-2,TRBJ2-7,.,TGTGCCAGCAGCGGCACAGAACACTACGAGCAGTACTTC,CASSGTEHYEQYF
.,TRBV13,TRBJ1-2,.,TGTGCCAGCAGCTTAGGCGGGACGTGGGGGGCCAGTGACTATGGCTACACCTTC,CASSLGGTWGASDYGYTF
.,TRBV7-3,TRBJ1-5,.,TGTGCCAGCAGATCCCAACAGGGACTGATAACCCACCCGATAAAAAGCAATCAGCCCCAGCATTTT,CASRSQQGLITHPIKSNQPQHF
.,TRBV19,TRBJ1-1,.,TGTGCCAGTAGTATAGCAGGGAATTCGAACACTGAAGCTTTCTTT,CASSIAGNSNTEAFF
.,TRBV6-5,TRBJ2-7,.,TGTGCCAGCAGGTCGGACAGCTCCTACGAGCAGTACTTC,CASRSDSSYEQYF
.,TRBV27,TRBJ2-1,.,TGTGCCGCCCGCAGCCCGAGCTCCTACAATGAGCAGTTCTTC,CAARSPSSYNEQFF
TRBD1,TRBV2,TRBJ1-4,.,TGTGCCAGCAGTGGTATTGCGGGACAGAATGAAAAACTGTTTTTT,CASSGIAGQNEKLFF
TRBD1,TRBV7-8,TRBJ1-1,.,TGTGCCAGCAGCGACGGGACAGGGACGAACACTGAAGCTTTCTTT,CASSDGTGTNTEAFF
TRBD1,TRBV19,TRBJ2-7,.,TGTGCCAGTAGGTCCGGGACAGGGGCCTACGAGCAGTACTTC,CASRSGTGAYEQYF
.,TRBV5-6,TRBJ2-2,.,TGTGCCAGCAGCTTGACAGTCATGAACACCGGGGAGCTGTTTTTT,CASSLTVMNTGELFF
.,TRBV19,TRBJ2-5,.,TGTGCCAGTAGTATAGATCTTGACAGCCAAGAGACCCAGTACTTC,CASSIDLDSQETQYF
.,TRBV6-5,TRBJ1-5,.,TGTGCCAGCAGTTATGGGCGGGACAATCAGCCCCAGCATTTT,CASSYGRDNQPQHF
.,TRBV7-9,TRBJ1-1,.,TGTGCCAGCAGCTTAGGGGGGACTAACACTGAAGCTTTCTTT,CASSLGGTNTEAFF